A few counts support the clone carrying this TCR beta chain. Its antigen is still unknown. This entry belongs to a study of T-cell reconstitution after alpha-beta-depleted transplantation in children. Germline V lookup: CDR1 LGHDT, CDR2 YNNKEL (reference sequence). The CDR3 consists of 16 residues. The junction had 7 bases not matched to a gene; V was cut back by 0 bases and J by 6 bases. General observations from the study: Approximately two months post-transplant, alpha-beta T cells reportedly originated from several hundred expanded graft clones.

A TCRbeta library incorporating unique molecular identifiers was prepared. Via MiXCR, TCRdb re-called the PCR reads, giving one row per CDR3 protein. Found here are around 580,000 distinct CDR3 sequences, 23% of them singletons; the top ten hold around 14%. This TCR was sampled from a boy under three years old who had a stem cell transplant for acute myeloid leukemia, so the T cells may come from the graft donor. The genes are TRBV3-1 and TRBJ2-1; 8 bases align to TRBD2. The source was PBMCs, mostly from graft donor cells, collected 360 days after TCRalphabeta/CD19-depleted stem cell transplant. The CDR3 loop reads CASSQESGLASNEQFF. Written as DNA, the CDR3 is TGTGCCAGCAGCCAAGAGTCCGGACTAGCTTCCAATGAGCAGTTCTTC.